In its sample, the clone carrying this T cell receptor (beta chain) was seen once. The table came from immunoSEQ multiplex PCR; TCRdb's copy has only in-frame clones and leaves some out. The sample contains roughly 92,000 clones, about 88% of which appear only once. The sample is drawn from a study of control samples from healthy donors and cancer patients. Germline V gives CDR1 LNHNV, CDR2 YYDKDF (reference sequence). The CDR3 spans 14 residues. V was clipped by 5 bases and J by 8 bases, with 18 bases between them. The specimen was blood. This rearrangement joins TRBV15 to TRBJ1-2, with D hard to call. This receptor was taken from a woman aged 45 to 65 in good health. CDR3 DNA sequence: TGTGCCACCAGCCCGGACCAGGTCGCTTGGGGCTACACCTTC. Amino acids: CATSPDQVAWGYTF. Full variable domain (missing parts from reference TRBV15 and TRBJ1-2): DAMVIQNPRYQVTQFGKPVTLSCSQTLNHNVMYWYQQKSSQAPKLLFHYYDKDFNNEADTPDNFQSRRPNTSFCFLDIRSPGLGDTAMYLCATSPDQVAWGYTFGSGTRLTVV.